The sequence of this TCR beta chain was determined in a study of PD-L1 blockade in urothelial cancer. Overall study: Investigators checked blood 3 weeks (second dose) and 6 weeks after treatment start.

The time point is: pretreatment peripheral blood. Here immunoSEQ multiplex PCR was the method, and the copy in TCRdb shows in-frame clones only, minus some. The data hold about 74,000 clones, with almost 90% observed a single time. This clone was counted once. The TCR comes from a man aged 70 or older with urothelial cancer. The sequencing used PBMCs, collected around atezolizumab (anti-PD-L1) treatment.

CDR3 DNA: TGTGCCAGCAAACGACTAGCGCAACCCACCGGGGAGCTGTTTTTT. Translation: CASKRLAQPTGELFF. This chain connects TRBV2 to TRBJ2-2, with 8 positions matching TRBD2. The V segment lost 7 bases and the J segment 4 bases; nucleotides outside the gene matches: 8. Germline CDR1 is SNHLY and CDR2 is FYNNEI. The CDR3 runs to 15 residues.